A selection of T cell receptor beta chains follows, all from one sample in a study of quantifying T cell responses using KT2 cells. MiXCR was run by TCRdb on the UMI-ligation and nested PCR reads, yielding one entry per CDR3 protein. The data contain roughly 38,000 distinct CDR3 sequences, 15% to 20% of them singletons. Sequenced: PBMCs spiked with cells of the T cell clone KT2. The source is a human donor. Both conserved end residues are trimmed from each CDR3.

CDR3: ASTLYNEQF; V: TRBV25-1
CDR3: ASSVSRGTDTQY; V: TRBV27
CDR3: ASSEPPGQGAETQY; V: TRBV6-1
CDR3: ASSLVRGGTGELF; V: TRBV11-3
CDR3: SVERGQINEQF; V: TRBV29-1
CDR3: ASSQMRGSQLNTEAF; V: TRBV18
CDR3: ASSSPKLWESYNEQF; V: TRBV12-3/TRBV12-4
CDR3: ASSRGTSGSSDTQY; V: TRBV5-5
CDR3: ASSRRERDEQF; V: TRBV7-9
CDR3: SALRDHRAF; V: TRBV29-1
CDR3: SVGNKLSTDTQY; V: TRBV29-1